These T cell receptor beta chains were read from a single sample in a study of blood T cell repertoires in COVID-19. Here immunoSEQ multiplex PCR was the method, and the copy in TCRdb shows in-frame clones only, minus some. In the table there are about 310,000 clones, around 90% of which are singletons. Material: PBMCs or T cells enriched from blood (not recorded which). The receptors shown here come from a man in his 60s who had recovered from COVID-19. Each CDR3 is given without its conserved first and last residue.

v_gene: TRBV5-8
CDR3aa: ASRLPPDRGLNEQF

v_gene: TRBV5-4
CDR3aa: ASSFTGADTQY

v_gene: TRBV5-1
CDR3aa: ATTGGAANTGELF

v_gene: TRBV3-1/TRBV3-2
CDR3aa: ASSLTSYEQY

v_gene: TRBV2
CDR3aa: ASSADRMNYGYT

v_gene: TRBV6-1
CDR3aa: ASSEPGGPPYEQY

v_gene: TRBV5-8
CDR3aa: ASSWGGGAGYGYT

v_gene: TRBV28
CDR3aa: ASSLDREFGYT

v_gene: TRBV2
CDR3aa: ASSGEPDTEAF

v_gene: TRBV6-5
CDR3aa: ASSPNLLGNTIY

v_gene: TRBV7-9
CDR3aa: ASSSPGTRYKETQY

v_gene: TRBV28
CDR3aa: ASSPGQARYGYT

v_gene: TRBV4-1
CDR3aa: ASSTGTDFGNTIY

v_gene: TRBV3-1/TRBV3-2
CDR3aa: ASSRGWDQPQH

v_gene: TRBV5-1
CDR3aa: ASSLTGTATSNTEAF

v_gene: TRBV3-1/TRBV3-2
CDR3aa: ASSQANRFTGANVLT

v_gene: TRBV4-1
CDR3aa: ASSHGTGVEQY

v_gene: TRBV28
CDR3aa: ASSLFGGLQF

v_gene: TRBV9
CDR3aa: ASSVGLTGELF

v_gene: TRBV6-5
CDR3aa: ASSPVSISGNTIY

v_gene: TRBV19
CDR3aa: ATKGWGQGSNEKLF

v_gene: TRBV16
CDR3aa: ASSQSAGGMGNQPQH

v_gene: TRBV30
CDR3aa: AWSEGAGGRGNEKLF

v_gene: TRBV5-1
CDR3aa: ASSLRGQLYPGNTIY